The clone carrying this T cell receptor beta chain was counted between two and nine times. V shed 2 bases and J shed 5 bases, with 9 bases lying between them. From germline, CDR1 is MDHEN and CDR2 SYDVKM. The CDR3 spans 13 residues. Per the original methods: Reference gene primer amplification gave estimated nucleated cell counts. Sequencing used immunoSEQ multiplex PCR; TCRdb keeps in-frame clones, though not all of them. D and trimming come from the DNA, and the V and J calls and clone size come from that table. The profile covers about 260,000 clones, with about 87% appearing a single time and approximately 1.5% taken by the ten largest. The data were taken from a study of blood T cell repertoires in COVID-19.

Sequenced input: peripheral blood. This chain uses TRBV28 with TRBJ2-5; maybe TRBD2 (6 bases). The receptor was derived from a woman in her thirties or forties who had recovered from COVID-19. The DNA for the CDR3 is TGTGCCAGCAGTTTAGGAGGGGACGAGACCCAGTACTTC. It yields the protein CASSLGGDETQYF. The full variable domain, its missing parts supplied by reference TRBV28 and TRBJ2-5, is DVKVTQSSRYLVKRTGEKVFLECVQDMDHENMFWYRQDPGLGLRLIYFSYDVKMKEKGDIPEGYSVSREKKERFSLILESASTNQTSMYLCASSLGGDETQYFGPGTRLLVL.